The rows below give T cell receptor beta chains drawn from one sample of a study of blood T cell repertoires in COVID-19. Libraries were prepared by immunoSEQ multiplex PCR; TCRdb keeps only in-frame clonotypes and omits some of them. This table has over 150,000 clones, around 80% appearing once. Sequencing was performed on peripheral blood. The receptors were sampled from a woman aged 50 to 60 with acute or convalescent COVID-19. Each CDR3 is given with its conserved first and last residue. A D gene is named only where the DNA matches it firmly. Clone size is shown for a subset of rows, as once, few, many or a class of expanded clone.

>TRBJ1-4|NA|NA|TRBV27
CASSHRRDEKLFF
TGTGCCAGCAGTCACCGGAGGGATGAAAAACTGTTTTTT
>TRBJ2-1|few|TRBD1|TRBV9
CASSVVTGGSFNEQFF
TGTGCCAGCAGCGTGGTGACAGGGGGCTCTTTCAATGAGCAGTTCTTC
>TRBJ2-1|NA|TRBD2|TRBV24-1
CATSDTRLAVFSNEQFF
TGTGCCACCAGTGACACCCGACTAGCGGTCTTTTCAAATGAGCAGTTCTTC
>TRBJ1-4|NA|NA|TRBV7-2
CASSSSPGTRNEKLFF
TGTGCCAGCAGCTCTTCACCAGGGACAAGAAATGAAAAACTGTTTTTT
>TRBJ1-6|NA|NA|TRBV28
CASNREGNSPLHF
TGTGCCAGCAACAGGGAAGGGAATTCACCCCTCCACTTT
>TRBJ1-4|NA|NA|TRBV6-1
CASRFTGTTDEKLFF
TGTGCCAGCAGGTTCACCGGGACAACAGATGAAAAACTGTTTTTT
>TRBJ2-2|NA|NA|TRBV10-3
CAISAQTANTGELFF
TGTGCCATCAGTGCCCAGACTGCTAACACCGGGGAGCTGTTTTTT
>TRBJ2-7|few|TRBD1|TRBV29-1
CSVTDRDVGEQYF
TGCAGCGTTACGGACAGGGATGTAGGCGAGCAGTACTTC
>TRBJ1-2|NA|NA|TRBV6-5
CASRGTGGLKGYTF
TGTGCCAGCAGGGGGACGGGGGGGTTAAAGGGCTACACCTTC
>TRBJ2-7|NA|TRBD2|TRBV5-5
CASSLHGLAGGNAYEQYF
TGTGCCAGCAGCTTGCATGGACTAGCGGGGGGGAATGCCTACGAGCAGTACTTC
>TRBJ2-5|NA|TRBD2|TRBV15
CATGTSGKETQYF
TGTGCCACAGGGACTAGCGGGAAGGAGACCCAGTACTTC
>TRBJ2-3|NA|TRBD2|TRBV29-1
CSVEVGGGLIDTQYF
TGCAGCGTTGAAGTCGGGGGGGGCCTTATAGATACGCAGTATTTT